This T cell receptor beta chain was observed in a study of a mutant IDH1 vaccine in newly diagnosed glioma (dated by TCRdb to about 2021). About the investigation overall: Patients were given eight vaccinations, in weeks 1, 3, 5, 7, 11, 15, 19 and 23, which matched visits V03 through V10. Of the roughly 31 treated patients, approximately 62% were male and 37.5% were female, and the mean age was around 40 years. Peripheral blood was collected at six visits: V03 (baseline), V05, V07, V10, V12 and V13. Vaccination started 4-6 weeks after radiotherapy alone, or was given together with temozolomide cycles in the groups whose treatment included chemotherapy. Prior to enrollment, standard therapy consisting of radiotherapy alone, temozolomide alone, or radiochemotherapy with temozolomide had been administered to patients, with the combination being received by most patients. Longitudinal TCRB deep sequencing was done for about two dozen treated patients, wherever samples were available for exploratory analyses.

Comment on this clone: What antigen it recognizes has not been identified. Base qualities were left out, and no much larger clone turns up one base away.

Library prep was done by the immunoSEQ multiplex PCR assay. Rearranged TCR beta chain sequences were amplified using the hsTCRB Kit according to the manufacturer's protocol. An Illumina MiSeq was used to sequence the TCRB libraries. For the original study's pipeline: The proprietary platform of the kit vendor was used for demultiplexing, trimming and gene mapping. TCRdb provides this immuneACCESS table in a form limited to in-frame rearrangements. Some clones are lacking; in checked studies, under half of them reflect an unresolved V gene, and why the rest are absent is not known. Clonal size and the V and J genes are those of that table, whereas D and trimming came from the DNA. The table for this sample lists approximately 11,000 clones; about nine tenths of them were counted only once. Jointly, the top ten make up around 6.1% of the sample. What the work shows at the level of the full study, not this receptor alone: According to the authors, sample limitations meant that analyses of patient blood samples could not be reproduced. PBMC samples for TCRB deep sequencing were selected based on availability. Changes in the top peripheral T cell clonotypes picked up by TCRB sequencing did not appear to be linked to pseudoprogression. Immune responses induced by the vaccine were seen in roughly 95% of patients across multiple MHC alleles.

CDR1 GTSNPN and CDR2 SVGIG were looked up in the germline V gene (reference sequence). The CDR3 has 11 amino acids, counting the end cysteine and phenylalanine. Only the CDR3 DNA is retained, 33 bases long and in frame from the first base. V is pared back by 0 bases and J by 10 bases, with 7 bases lying between the germline termini. The sample's time point label, decoded: week 5, during vaccination. Each vaccine dose, consisting of 300 ug of a 20-mer mutant IDH1 peptide in Montanide, was administered subcutaneously with topical imiquimod. The donors had newly diagnosed IDH1-mutant astrocytomas of WHO grade 3 or 4 that showed loss of nuclear ATRX. The samples were drawn from NOA16, a multicentre, single-arm, open-label phase I trial in Germany that tested a mutant IDH1 peptide vaccine in humans for the first time. Genomic DNA for TCRB sequencing was extracted from EDTA blood using the DNeasy Blood and Tissue Kit.

The clonotype was recovered from a middle-aged woman with glioma. Some clones in this sample may be carry-over from other donors' samples. The receptor chain draws on TRBV30 and TRBJ2-1, with the D gene uncertain. The sample in question was PBMCs, obtained from a glioma patient whose treatment included an IDH1 peptide vaccine. The bases are TGTGCCTGGAGTGTTGAGAGAGAGCAGTTCTTC. Its protein reads: CAWSVEREQFF.